This is a list of T cell receptor beta chains from one sample in a study of regulatory T cells in long-lasting Graves disease. A single record per CDR3 protein comes from TCRdb applying MiXCR to the multiplex PCR reads. The repertoire holds 350,000 to 550,000 distinct CDR3 sequences, about 15% seen once, with roughly 17% in the top ten. The sample also formed part of further work on T cells in Graves' hyperthyroidism and ophthalmopathy.

The sequencing here drew on peripheral blood mononuclear cells (PBMCs), taken at new diagnosis, from a patient treated with antithyroid drugs. The receptors derive from a woman aged 25 to 39 with Graves disease. Both conserved end residues are part of each CDR3. D genes are given only for firm matches. Clone size is given for some rows only: seen once, a few or many times, or a class if the clone is expanded.

DNA: TGTGCCAGCAGCCGATCCGGGACAGAGTACGAGCAGTACTTC
CDR3: CASSRSGTEYEQYF
D: TRBD1
J: TRBJ2-7
V: TRBV7-9
size: many

DNA: TGTGCCTGGAGTGGCCTGGGAGCCTACGAGCAGTACTTC
CDR3: CAWSGLGAYEQYF
D: .
J: TRBJ2-7
V: TRBV30
size: many

DNA: TGTGCCAGCAGTCCACTGGGGGCGGGTAGGGGAGAGACCCAGTACTTC
CDR3: CASSPLGAGRGETQYF
D: .
J: TRBJ2-5
V: TRBV28
size: .

DNA: TGTGCCAGCAGTTTCTCGGGACTAGCGGATCACAATGAGCAGTTCTTC
CDR3: CASSFSGLADHNEQFF
D: TRBD2
J: TRBJ2-1
V: TRBV27
size: many

DNA: TGTGCCAGCAGCTTAGCCAACAGCGACGAGCAGTACTTC
CDR3: CASSLANSDEQYF
D: .
J: TRBJ2-7
V: TRBV7-9
size: many

DNA: TGTGCCAGCAGCCAGGGACAGACTAACTATGGCTACACCTTC
CDR3: CASSQGQTNYGYTF
D: TRBD1
J: TRBJ1-2
V: TRBV11-3
size: many

DNA: TGTGCCAGTAGAGCCGGACTAGCGGGAGACAATGAGCAGTTCTTC
CDR3: CASRAGLAGDNEQFF
D: TRBD2
J: TRBJ2-1
V: TRBV19
size: few

DNA: TGTGCCATCAGCAGGACTTGGGCAATGGAGACCCAGTACTTC
CDR3: CAISRTWAMETQYF
D: .
J: TRBJ2-5
V: TRBV10-3
size: many

DNA: TGTGCCAGCAGTTTGGGGGGCTCGAACTATGGCTACACCTTC
CDR3: CASSLGGSNYGYTF
D: .
J: TRBJ1-2
V: TRBV12-3/TRBV12-4
size: many

DNA: TGTGCCAGCAGCCAAGGGCTAGCGGTCAATGGTAATGAGCAGTTCTTC
CDR3: CASSQGLAVNGNEQFF
D: TRBD2
J: TRBJ2-1
V: TRBV3-1
size: many

DNA: TGCGCCAGCAGCTTGTCCACCGATGGACTAGCGAAGTACAATGAGCAGTTCTTC
CDR3: CASSLSTDGLAKYNEQFF
D: TRBD2
J: TRBJ2-1
V: TRBV5-1
size: many

DNA: TGTGCCAGCAGCGTAACTAGCACGAGCTCCTACAATGAGCAGTTCTTC
CDR3: CASSVTSTSSYNEQFF
D: .
J: TRBJ2-1
V: TRBV11-3
size: many

DNA: TGTGCCAGCACCCTCTTGGCGGGTGGGACCTACAATGAGCAGTTCTTC
CDR3: CASTLLAGGTYNEQFF
D: .
J: TRBJ2-1
V: TRBV5-5
size: many

DNA: TGTGCCAGCACCTCATCCGGCAGCGGTAATGAAAAACTGTTTTTT
CDR3: CASTSSGSGNEKLFF
D: .
J: TRBJ1-4
V: TRBV28
size: many

DNA: TGTGCCAGCACCACCTCAGGGGGCAGTCAGCCCCAGCATTTT
CDR3: CASTTSGGSQPQHF
D: TRBD1
J: TRBJ1-5
V: TRBV6-2/TRBV6-3
size: many

DNA: TGTGCCAGCAGGCGGACAGAGGGCAATGAGCAGTTCTTC
CDR3: CASRRTEGNEQFF
D: .
J: TRBJ2-1
V: TRBV27
size: .

DNA: TGTGCCAGCAGCTTGGGGACAGAGTACAATGAGCAGTTCTTC
CDR3: CASSLGTEYNEQFF
D: TRBD1
J: TRBJ2-1
V: TRBV7-9
size: many

DNA: TGTGCCAGCAGTGAAGGCAGGTCTCTGTATGGCTACACCTTC
CDR3: CASSEGRSLYGYTF
D: .
J: TRBJ1-2
V: TRBV2
size: many

DNA: TGTGCCTGTCAAAGCAGCGGAGGAAACACCATATATTTT
CDR3: CACQSSGGNTIYF
D: .
J: TRBJ1-3
V: TRBV30
size: many

DNA: TGTGCCAGCCTTCGAACTTCTCCTTTAGGTTCGGGGGCTGAAGCTTTCTTT
CDR3: CASLRTSPLGSGAEAFF
D: .
J: TRBJ1-1
V: TRBV7-2
size: many

DNA: TGCAGTGCTAGGGGACTAGCGGGAGGGCCTGGCTACGAGCAGTACTTC
CDR3: CSARGLAGGPGYEQYF
D: TRBD2
J: TRBJ2-7
V: TRBV20-1
size: .

DNA: TGTGCCAGCAGTTTAGTGAGCAGGTTGTCCTACAATGAGCAGTTCTTC
CDR3: CASSLVSRLSYNEQFF
D: .
J: TRBJ2-1
V: TRBV12-3/TRBV12-4
size: many

DNA: TGTGCCAGCAGTTTATCGGTAGGGGGCCTTCAGCAGTACTTC
CDR3: CASSLSVGGLQQYF
D: TRBD1
J: TRBJ2-7
V: TRBV28
size: .

DNA: TGTGCCTGGAGTGTACCCCTCGGACAGGGAAGCGGGGAGCTGTTTTTT
CDR3: CAWSVPLGQGSGELFF
D: TRBD1
J: TRBJ2-2
V: TRBV30
size: many

DNA: TGCGCCAGCAGCTTGGAGCTAGCGGGAGCCCAAGAGACCCAGTACTTC
CDR3: CASSLELAGAQETQYF
D: TRBD2
J: TRBJ2-5
V: TRBV5-1
size: many

DNA: TGTGCCAGCAGCCACCGGACAGTTAACGAGCAGTACTTC
CDR3: CASSHRTVNEQYF
D: .
J: TRBJ2-7
V: TRBV3-1
size: .

DNA: TGCGCCAGCAGCCCAACTCCGGGGACTGAAGCTTTCTTT
CDR3: CASSPTPGTEAFF
D: .
J: TRBJ1-1
V: TRBV5-1
size: few

DNA: TGCGCCAGCAGCCCGCCGGCCCTCGAGCAGTACTTC
CDR3: CASSPPALEQYF
D: .
J: TRBJ2-7
V: TRBV5-1
size: many

DNA: TGTGCCACCAGTGACCGCCCAGCCGCTAGCACAGATACGCAGTATTTT
CDR3: CATSDRPAASTDTQYF
D: .
J: TRBJ2-3
V: TRBV24-1
size: many

DNA: TGCAGCGTTGAATTAGTAGCGGGAGCGGTCAATGAGCAGTTCTTC
CDR3: CSVELVAGAVNEQFF
D: TRBD2
J: TRBJ2-1
V: TRBV29-1
size: few

DNA: TGTGCCAGCAGTTTGACTAGCGATCAGAATGAGCAGTTCTTC
CDR3: CASSLTSDQNEQFF
D: TRBD2
J: TRBJ2-1
V: TRBV12-3/TRBV12-4
size: .

DNA: TGTGCCTGGAGTGTGAATGCTGCAACTAATGAAAAACTGTTTTTT
CDR3: CAWSVNAATNEKLFF
D: .
J: TRBJ1-4
V: TRBV30
size: .

DNA: TGTGCCAGCAGGAGGGACAGACTCTACGAGCAGTACTTC
CDR3: CASRRDRLYEQYF
D: TRBD1
J: TRBJ2-7
V: TRBV5-6
size: once

DNA: TGTGCCAGCAGCCCGGGGTGGGTTCAAGAGACCCAGTACTTC
CDR3: CASSPGWVQETQYF
D: .
J: TRBJ2-5
V: TRBV7-6
size: .

DNA: TGTGCCAGCAGTTTTTTGAGGGTTGGCGACGAGCAGTACTTC
CDR3: CASSFLRVGDEQYF
D: .
J: TRBJ2-7
V: TRBV27
size: .

DNA: TGTGCCAGCTCACCACCGAGCGGGATTGGGCAGTACTTC
CDR3: CASSPPSGIGQYF
D: TRBD2
J: TRBJ2-7
V: TRBV18
size: few

DNA: TGCGCCAGCAGCTGGACTGCCTCTGGAAACACCATATATTTT
CDR3: CASSWTASGNTIYF
D: .
J: TRBJ1-3
V: TRBV5-1
size: few

DNA: TGTGCCAGCAGCAGGGGTTGGAATCAGCCCCAGCATTTT
CDR3: CASSRGWNQPQHF
D: .
J: TRBJ1-5
V: TRBV6-2/TRBV6-3
size: .

DNA: TGTGCCAGCAGCTTGGGAGGGAAGGGGGACGAGCAGTACTTC
CDR3: CASSLGGKGDEQYF
D: .
J: TRBJ2-7
V: TRBV7-2
size: many

DNA: TGTGCCAGCACTCGGACTAGTGTAAATGAGCAGTTCTTC
CDR3: CASTRTSVNEQFF
D: TRBD2
J: TRBJ2-1
V: TRBV2
size: few

DNA: TGTGCCAGCAGCTTGGTAACCACAGATACGCAGTATTTT
CDR3: CASSLVTTDTQYF
D: .
J: TRBJ2-3
V: TRBV7-8
size: few

DNA: TGTGCTAGTGGTTTGTGGCCCCTCGGTGACGGGGAGCTGTTTTTT
CDR3: CASGLWPLGDGELFF
D: .
J: TRBJ2-2
V: TRBV12-5
size: .

DNA: TGTGCCAGTAATAAGTGGACTAGCGGGAGTCGGGATACGCAGTATTTT
CDR3: CASNKWTSGSRDTQYF
D: TRBD2
J: TRBJ2-3
V: TRBV19
size: .

DNA: TGTGCCAGCAGGCTGGTCCAGGCTAACTATGGCTACACCTTC
CDR3: CASRLVQANYGYTF
D: .
J: TRBJ1-2
V: TRBV28
size: many

DNA: TGTGCCAGCAGTGCAGGGACAGGGAGCGCCTACGAGCAGTACTTC
CDR3: CASSAGTGSAYEQYF
D: TRBD1
J: TRBJ2-7
V: TRBV25-1
size: .

DNA: TGTGCCAGCAGCATAACAGGTTCCAACGAGCAGTACTTC
CDR3: CASSITGSNEQYF
D: .
J: TRBJ2-7
V: TRBV7-9
size: many

DNA: TGTGCCAGCACCTCCGGCCTCACCGGAGACACTGAGCAGTTCTTC
CDR3: CASTSGLTGDTEQFF
D: .
J: TRBJ2-1
V: TRBV12-3/TRBV12-4
size: many

DNA: TGCGCCAGCAGCCAGTTGACAGGGTTATTAGGAGAGACCCAGTACTTC
CDR3: CASSQLTGLLGETQYF
D: TRBD1
J: TRBJ2-5
V: TRBV4-1
size: many

DNA: TGCAGTGCTCATCCTAGCTTCCAGACCCAGTACTTC
CDR3: CSAHPSFQTQYF
D: .
J: TRBJ2-5
V: TRBV20-1
size: many

DNA: TGTGCTAGTGGTTTGGTACTGAGCAAGGAGGGCCGGTACGAGCAGTACTTC
CDR3: CASGLVLSKEGRYEQYF
D: .
J: TRBJ2-7
V: TRBV12-5
size: many

DNA: TGCAGTGCTATCGGGCGGAACACTGAAGCTTTCTTT
CDR3: CSAIGRNTEAFF
D: .
J: TRBJ1-1
V: TRBV20-1
size: many

DNA: TGTGCCAGCAGCCTCCGGACAGGGTTTAACTACGAGCAGTACTTC
CDR3: CASSLRTGFNYEQYF
D: TRBD1
J: TRBJ2-7
V: TRBV14
size: many

DNA: TGTGCCAGCAGAAAGCAGAACACAGATACGCAGTATTTT
CDR3: CASRKQNTDTQYF
D: .
J: TRBJ2-3
V: TRBV6-2/TRBV6-3
size: .

DNA: TGTGCCAGCAGCTCCCCGGCAGGGGCCCGGTACAATGAGCAGTTCTTC
CDR3: CASSSPAGARYNEQFF
D: .
J: TRBJ2-1
V: TRBV7-9
size: many

DNA: TGTGCCACCAGTGCACTGAACACCGGGGAGCTGTTTTTT
CDR3: CATSALNTGELFF
D: .
J: TRBJ2-2
V: TRBV24-1
size: .

DNA: TGTGCCAGCAGCTTGGGGCTACTAGAAGAGACCCAGTACTTC
CDR3: CASSLGLLEETQYF
D: .
J: TRBJ2-5
V: TRBV5-4
size: few

DNA: TGTGCCAGCAGCTACGTTGGGACTCCCTACAATGAGCAGTTCTTC
CDR3: CASSYVGTPYNEQFF
D: .
J: TRBJ2-1
V: TRBV6-1
size: .

DNA: TGTGCCAGCAGTTGGCCCCTGGGACAGCCGGATCGGTACGAGCAGTACTTC
CDR3: CASSWPLGQPDRYEQYF
D: TRBD1
J: TRBJ2-7
V: TRBV6-2/TRBV6-3
size: many

DNA: TGTGCCAGCAGTTACTCGGCGAACACTGAAGCTTTCTTT
CDR3: CASSYSANTEAFF
D: .
J: TRBJ1-1
V: TRBV6-6
size: many

DNA: TGTGCCAGCAGTCCCAGCATTTACTCTGGAAACACCATATATTTT
CDR3: CASSPSIYSGNTIYF
D: .
J: TRBJ1-3
V: TRBV27
size: .